This T cell receptor beta chain derives from a study of radiotherapy plus CTLA-4 blockade in lung cancer (dated by TCRdb to the late 2010s). As for the study more broadly: Objective responses occurred in roughly 20% of enrolled patients, and 30% to 35% achieved disease control.

Libraries were constructed by the immunoSEQ multiplex PCR assay. Entries here come from immuneACCESS through TCRdb and include only in-frame sequences with V and J called. Some clones fail to appear in such tables; in the studies checked, an unresolved V gene covers under half of the shortfall, and the cause of the remainder is unknown. Within this sample are around 70,000 clones, with about nine tenths of them counted one time only. The ten largest clonotypes hold less than 45% of the sample. In this study, focal radiation therapy paired with CTLA-4 blockade (ipilimumab) was tested in patients who had chemo-refractory metastatic non-small-cell lung cancer. From a lookup of the germline V gene, CDR1 and CDR2 are MDHEN and SYDVKM. V and J lose 6 bases and 5 bases, and a span of 17 bases separates them. The CDR3 has 15 amino acids, counting the end cysteine and phenylalanine. CDR3 DNA is the only sequence kept; it has 45 bases, read in frame from the first base.

Paper-wide results and their limitations: After treatment with radiotherapy and ipilimumab, TCR clones that originated in tumors expanded in peripheral blood. The strongest predictors of response were reported to be early dynamic shifts in blood T cell clones along with a rise in serum interferon-beta following radiation.

With respect to this clone: Its specific antigen is unknown. No much larger clone is present one base from it, and per-base qualities are unavailable.

This material consisted of peripheral blood, taken from a patient treated with radiotherapy plus ipilimumab. The receptor was derived from a human donor with non-small cell lung cancer that progressed on radiotherapy plus ipilimumab. This chain joins TRBV28 to TRBJ1-5, with no reliable assignment of the D segment. The bases read TGTGCCAGCAGACCCCAAAGTACGTTGGATCAGCCCCAGCATTTT. This yields the protein CASRPQSTLDQPQHF.